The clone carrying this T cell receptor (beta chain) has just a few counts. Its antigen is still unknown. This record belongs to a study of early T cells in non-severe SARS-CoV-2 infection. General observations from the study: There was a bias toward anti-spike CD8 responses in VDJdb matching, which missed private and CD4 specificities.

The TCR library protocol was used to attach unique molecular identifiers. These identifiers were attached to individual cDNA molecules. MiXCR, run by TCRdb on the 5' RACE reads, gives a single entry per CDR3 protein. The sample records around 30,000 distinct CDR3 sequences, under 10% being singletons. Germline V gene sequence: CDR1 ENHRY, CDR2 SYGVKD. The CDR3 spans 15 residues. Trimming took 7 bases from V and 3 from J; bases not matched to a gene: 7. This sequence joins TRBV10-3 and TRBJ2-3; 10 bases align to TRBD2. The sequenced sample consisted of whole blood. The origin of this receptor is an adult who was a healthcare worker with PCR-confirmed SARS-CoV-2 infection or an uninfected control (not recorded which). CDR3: CAITRSGGSTDTQYF. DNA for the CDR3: TGTGCCATCACCCGTAGCGGGGGGAGTACAGATACGCAGTATTTT.